The 32 T cell receptor beta chains below all came from one sample that was sequenced in a study of STAT5B mutations in CD4+ large granular lymphocyte leukemia. TCRdb's table, derived via immunoSEQ multiplex PCR, lists solely in-frame clones and lacks some. The data show roughly 30,000 clones, 87% seen once. Sequences were obtained from CD4+ T cells from blood buffy coats. The receptor source for this set is a human donor in good health.

The rearrangement joins TRBV27 to TRBJ1-6, with D possibly TRBD1 on 5 matching bases. Deletions cut 5 bases from V and 0 bases from J, with 17 bases between. The CDR3 runs 18 residues. Germline-derived CDR1 and CDR2 are MNHEY and SMNVEV (reference sequence). CDR3 amino acids: CASSPSWGLSSYNSPLHF. The CDR3 region has the DNA TGTGCCAGCAGTCCCTCCTGGGGACTAAGCTCCTATAATTCACCCCTCCACTTT.

The V gene is TRBV29-1, the J gene TRBJ2-3; 8 bases line up with TRBD2. From germline, CDR1 is SQVTM and CDR2 ANQGSEA. The CDR3 is 17 residues long. V shed 6 bases and J 1 base; nucleotides not matched to a gene: 15. CDR3 sequence (DNA): TGCAGCGTCACCGGGCGGGAGGCCCGGGGGGGCACAGATACGCAGTATTTT. Translation gives CSVTGREARGGTDTQYF.

The J gene is TRBJ2-1, the V gene TRBV5-4, with 10 nucleotides matching TRBD2. Germline V gene lookup returns CDR1 SGHNT and CDR2 YYREEE (reference sequence). The CDR3 consists of 15 residues. J lost 5 bases, V lost 4 bases, and 6 bases had no gene match. The CDR3 DNA reads TGTGCCAGCAGCCCGAGCGGGAGGGCCGACAATGAGCAGTTCTTC. This translates into CASSPSGRADNEQFF. The full variable domain, completed using reference TRBV5-4 and TRBJ2-1, is ETGVTQSPTHLIKTRGQQVTLRCSSQSGHNTVSWYQQALGQGPQFIFQYYREEENGRGNFPPRFSGLQFPNYSSELNVNALELDDSALYLCASSPSGRADNEQFFGPGTRLTVL.

This chain joins TRBV10-3 and TRBJ2-7; a possible D gene is TRBD2 (7 bases). CDR3 length: 13 amino acids. The germline V gene has CDR1 ENHRY and CDR2 SYGVKD. Trimming left V 6 bases short and J 3 bases short, with 12 bases between. The CDR3 protein is CAIRSGEGYEQYF. The CDR3, as DNA: TGTGCCATCAGGTCAGGGGAGGGCTACGAGCAGTACTTC.

The chain's CDR3 is CASSYSGQGVGEKLFF. In DNA, the CDR3 is TGTGCCAGCAGTTACTCCGGACAGGGGGTGGGTGAAAAACTGTTTTTT. This chain links TRBV6-5 with TRBJ1-4; TRBD1 matches at 10 bases. Looked up from germline, CDR1 is MNHEY and CDR2 is SVGAGI. V lost 0 bases, J lost 7 bases, and 5 bases stayed unmatched. This CDR3 is 16 amino acids long.

This chain connects TRBV28 to TRBJ1-2; D ambiguous. The V end was cut by 6 bases, the J end by 3 bases, with 14 bases between. CDR3 size: 14 residues. Germline CDR1 is MDHEN and CDR2 is SYDVKM. Here the CDR3 DNA reads TGTGCCAGCAGCCCTAGAGGGCTCCACTATGGCTACACCTTC. Residues: CASSPRGLHYGYTF.

This chain's CDR3 is CASSSSRGRAGELFF. The DNA of the CDR3 is TGTGCCAGCAGCTCCTCGAGAGGGAGGGCCGGGGAGCTGTTTTTT. The chain carries TRBV6-5 and TRBJ2-2; TRBD2 agrees at 7 bases. Trimming took 6 bases from V and 6 from J; bases not matched to a gene: 10. The CDR3 has 15 amino acids. CDR1 MNHEY and CDR2 SVGAGI come from the germline V gene.

The chain uses TRBV7-2 and TRBJ2-7; a weak D match, TRBD2 (5 bases). The ends were cut back, 6 bases at V and 5 bases at J, with 11 bases in the middle. Looked up from germline, CDR1 is SGHTA and CDR2 is FQGNSA. The CDR3 is made up of 12 amino acids. This CDR3 reads CASRSTGNEQYF. CDR3 DNA sequence: TGTGCCAGCAGGTCGACGGGAAACGAGCAGTACTTC.

This chain links TRBV28 with TRBJ1-4, with TRBD1 identical over 7 bases. Trimming at V came to 5 bases and at J to 7 bases, leaving 10 bases not matched to a gene. Germline V lookup: CDR1 MDHEN, CDR2 SYDVKM. This CDR3 is built from 15 residues. CDR3 DNA: TGTGCCAGCAGTACGTCCCAGGGGGAGGGTGAAAAACTGTTTTTT. Protein product: CASSTSQGEGEKLFF.

The sample holds a few counts of this clone. V gene TRBV7-9 combines with J gene TRBJ2-7; possibly TRBD1 for D (5 bases). Germline values: CDR1 SEHNR, CDR2 FQNEAQ (reference sequence). The CDR3 consists of 13 residues. V was trimmed by 5 bases and J by 4 bases, leaving 12 bases between them. In nucleotides, the CDR3 is TGTGCCAGCAGCCTAGAACCAGGGTACGAGCAGTACTTC. Protein: CASSLEPGYEQYF. The whole variable domain, remainder taken from reference TRBV7-9 and TRBJ2-7, is DTGVSQNPRHKITKRGQNVTFRCDPISEHNRLYWYRQTLGQGPEFLTYFQNEAQLEKSRLLSDRFSAERPKGSFSTLEIQRTEQGDSAMYLCASSLEPGYEQYFGPGTRLTVT.

This sequence joins TRBV6-6 and TRBJ2-7; D perhaps matches TRBD2 (7 bases). Germline V lookup: CDR1 MNHNY, CDR2 SVGAGI (reference sequence). Trimming stripped 5 bases from V and 6 bases from J, with 20 bases between. The CDR3 has 15 amino acids. The CDR3 region is CASSPEGGRGAEQYF. CDR3 nucleotide sequence: TGTGCCAGCAGTCCGGAGGGAGGGAGGGGGGCCGAGCAGTACTTC.

This rearrangement joins TRBV7-2 to TRBJ1-2, with a possible D match to TRBD1 (6 bases). The CDR3 has 15 residues. V was pared by 4 bases and J by 8 bases, with 20 bases between. The germline V gene has CDR1 SGHTA and CDR2 FQGNSA. The CDR3 DNA sequence: TGTGCCAGCAGCTCCCAGTACACAGGGCCGGGGGGCTACACCTTC. This sequence encodes CASSSQYTGPGGYTF.

The chain links TRBV20-1 to TRBJ1-1, with D uncertain. The CDR3 totals 11 residues. Trimming stripped 6 bases from V and 6 bases from J, with 11 bases between. CDR1 DFQATT and CDR2 SNEGSKA come from the germline V gene (reference sequence). The chain's CDR3 is CSAALVAEAFF. The CDR3 coding sequence is TGCAGTGCCGCTCTAGTCGCTGAAGCTTTCTTT.

The chain combines TRBV29-1 with TRBJ2-7; D perhaps matches TRBD2 (5 bases). V lost 1 base and J 12 bases, leaving 16 bases between the germline ends. The CDR3 has 12 residues. Germline assignment: CDR1 SQVTM and CDR2 ANQGSEA. The DNA for the CDR3 is TGCAGCGTTGAAGGAGTGGGTAGGCGGGTGTACTTC. Encoded protein: CSVEGVGRRVYF.

This clone came up once. The chain couples TRBV4-1 to TRBJ2-1; D gene unclear. V lost 1 base and J lost 7, with 14 bases in between. This CDR3 has 15 residues. Germline V CDR1 and CDR2: MGHRA, YSYEKL. Here the CDR3 reads CASSQVTTSGNEQFF. The CDR3 DNA reads as TGCGCCAGCAGCCAAGTAACAACTTCTGGGAATGAGCAGTTCTTC.

The chain has TRBV6-1 and TRBJ2-1; no reliable D call. Between the trimmed V and J ends, which lost 11 bases and 8 bases, there was a span of 7 bases. This CDR3 region has 9 residues. CDR1 MNHNS and CDR2 SASEGT come from the germline V gene. CDR3 loop: CAGRHEQFF. For the CDR3, the DNA is TGTGCCGGCCGGCATGAGCAGTTCTTC.

The chain joins TRBV7-9 to TRBJ2-2; D uncertain. Germline assignment: CDR1 SEHNR and CDR2 FQNEAQ (reference sequence). V was trimmed by 5 bases and J by 0 bases, leaving 7 bases between them. CDR3 length equals 14 residues. Here the CDR3 reads CASSPHPNTGELFF. As DNA, the CDR3 is TGTGCCAGCAGCCCGCACCCGAACACCGGGGAGCTGTTTTTT.

The rearrangement uses TRBV19 and TRBJ2-1; D may be TRBD2 (6 bases). CDR1 and CDR2 (germline): LNHDA, SQIVND (reference sequence). CDR3 size: 15 residues. With 6 bases removed from V and 1 base from J, the gap between germline ends came to 13 bases. CDR3 loop: CASSAEGRSYNEQFF. The DNA of the CDR3 is TGTGCCAGTAGCGCGGAGGGCAGATCCTACAATGAGCAGTTCTTC.

The chain has TRBV5-6 and TRBJ1-2, with D possibly being TRBD1 (5 bases). Trimming shortened V by 0 bases and J by 5 bases, and 8 bases separated the two germline ends. This CDR3 is built from 13 residues. Germline loops: CDR1 SGHDT, CDR2 YYEEEE. The CDR3 spells CASSLGGRYGYTF. The CDR3 nucleotides are TGTGCCAGCAGCTTGGGGGGGAGGTATGGCTACACCTTC.

Only one count was recorded for this clone. The rearrangement links TRBV5-6 to TRBJ1-1; D is undetermined. Germline V gene sequence: CDR1 SGHDT, CDR2 YYEEEE. There are 17 residues in the CDR3. Trimming pared 6 bases from V and 2 bases from J, leaving 23 bases between. CDR3 region: CASTERVLRIENTEAFF. For the CDR3, the DNA is TGTGCCAGCACCGAAAGGGTATTGAGGATAGAAAACACTGAAGCTTTCTTT.

The J gene is TRBJ2-7, the V gene TRBV5-1, with 7 positions matching TRBD2. Trimming at V came to 0 bases and at J to 7 bases, leaving 4 bases not matched to a gene. CDR1 is SGHRS and CDR2 is YFSETQ in the germline V gene. The length of the CDR3 is 13 residues. The CDR3 nucleotides are TGCGCCAGCAGCTTGGGTGCGGGAGATGAGCAGTACTTC. It is translated as CASSLGAGDEQYF.

This sequence joins TRBV6-5 and TRBJ2-1; D not certain. Trimming removed 5 bases from V and 7 bases from J, with 6 bases in between. There are 11 residues in the CDR3. The germline gives CDR1 MNHEY, CDR2 SVGAGI. The DNA of the CDR3 is TGTGCCAGCAGTCTCCTAAATGAGCAGTTCTTC. It encodes CASSLLNEQFF.

The CDR3 spells CASSLMYGTGQEQYF. In DNA form, the CDR3 reads TGCGCCAGCAGCTTGATGTATGGGACAGGGCAAGAGCAGTACTTC. The V and J genes are TRBV5-1 and TRBJ2-7; 9 nucleotides agree with TRBD1. CDR1 and CDR2 (germline): SGHRS, YFSETQ. This CDR3 has 15 amino acids. The V segment lost 1 base and the J segment 7 bases; nucleotides outside the gene matches: 9.

The chain couples TRBV11-3 to TRBJ2-4, with D perhaps matching TRBD2 (7 bases). The germline CDR1 and CDR2 sequences are SGHNT and YENEEA. Trimming left V 5 bases short and J 9 bases short, with 20 bases between. This CDR3 has 15 residues. The CDR3 loop is CASSPGRGEGGIQYF. In DNA, the CDR3 is TGTGCCAGCAGCCCGGGGAGGGGCGAGGGGGGCATTCAGTACTTC.

V and J are TRBV6-5 and TRBJ2-7, with D perhaps TRBD1 (5 bases). The CDR3 runs to 15 residues. Germline V gives CDR1 MNHEY, CDR2 SVGAGI. Trimming shortened V by 2 bases and J by 3 bases, and 14 bases separated the two germline ends. CDR3 DNA: TGTGCCAGCAGTTACGACCAGGGATTCGTCTACGAGCAGTACTTC. This encodes CASSYDQGFVYEQYF.

The V gene is TRBV2, the J gene TRBJ2-3; perhaps TRBD2 as D (6 bases). The CDR3 is 15 amino acids. The germline CDR1 and CDR2 sequences are SNHLY and FYNNEI. Between the trimmed V and J ends, which lost 7 bases and 1 base, there was a span of 15 bases. The CDR3 bases are TGTGCCAGCACCCCCGGGACGGGAGGCACAGATACGCAGTATTTT. The encoded protein is CASTPGTGGTDTQYF.

This rearrangement joins TRBV5-1 to TRBJ2-3; the match to TRBD2 covers 10 bases. CDR1 and CDR2 (germline): SGHRS, YFSETQ. Trimming removed 0 bases from V and 1 base from J; junction bases left unmatched: 5. CDR3 length: 17 residues. CDR3 amino acids: CASSLAPGTSGTDTQYF. For the CDR3, the DNA is TGCGCCAGCAGCTTGGCGCCCGGGACTAGCGGCACAGATACGCAGTATTTT. Variable domain in full (rest from reference TRBV5-1 and TRBJ2-3): KAGVTQTPRYLIKTRGQQVTLSCSPISGHRSVSWYQQTPGQGLQFLFEYFSETQRNKGNFPGRFSGRQFSNSRSEMNVSTLELGDSALYLCASSLAPGTSGTDTQYFGPGTRLTVL.

In nucleotides, the CDR3 is TGTGCCAGCTCACCACCTGGGGACAGGGAAAGGCCCCAGCATTTT. This sequence encodes CASSPPGDRERPQHF. The rearrangement links TRBV18 to TRBJ1-5; 9 bases fit TRBD1. The germline V gene encodes CDR1 KGHSH and CDR2 LQKENI. After removal of 0 bases from V and 9 bases from J, the junction contained 6 bases not matched to a gene. The CDR3 is made up of 15 amino acids.

This clone was detected only a few times. This chain connects TRBV5-1 to TRBJ2-1; a weak D match, TRBD2 (6 bases). The CDR3 is 14 residues long. V was shortened by 2 bases and J by 4 bases, with 10 bases between the two germline ends. The germline gives CDR1 SGHRS, CDR2 YFSETQ. The CDR3 region is CASSLGRDYNEQFF. The CDR3 coding sequence is TGCGCCAGCAGCTTAGGGCGGGATTACAATGAGCAGTTCTTC.

The chain carries TRBV7-3 and TRBJ2-7, with D perhaps matching TRBD1 (6 bases). The germline gives CDR1 SGHTA, CDR2 FQGTGA. The CDR3 consists of 13 residues. V lost 2 bases and J 3 bases, leaving 8 bases between the germline ends. CDR3 DNA: TGTGCCAGCAGCTTAGAACAGGGCTACGAGCAGTACTTC. This gives the protein CASSLEQGYEQYF.

This rearrangement joins TRBV19 to TRBJ2-5; D possibly matches TRBD1 or TRBD2 (5 bases each). Germline values: CDR1 LNHDA, CDR2 SQIVND (reference sequence). The CDR3 is 16 residues long. Trimming took 3 bases from V and 7 from J, leaving 21 bases between them. The CDR3 DNA reads TGTGCCAGTAGTATGCCCGGGACCCTGGGCGTGGTGACCCAGTACTTC. Translated: CASSMPGTLGVVTQYF.

This sequence joins TRBV27 and TRBJ2-2; D is possibly TRBD1 (6 bases). The CDR3 length is 15 residues. Germline V lookup: CDR1 MNHEY, CDR2 SMNVEV (reference sequence). Between the trimmed V and J ends, which lost 0 bases and 3 bases, there was a span of 8 bases. The CDR3 spells CASSLSGADTGELFF. The CDR3 DNA sequence: TGTGCCAGCAGTTTATCGGGGGCGGACACCGGGGAGCTGTTTTTT.